The source of this T cell receptor (beta chain) is a study of blood T cell repertoires in COVID-19. Study-wide context: Sources were T cells, B-cell-depleted T cells, or PBMCs; the material itself was cDNA or gDNA.

Libraries were prepared by immunoSEQ multiplex PCR; TCRdb keeps only in-frame clonotypes and omits some of them. The sample has about 46,000 clones, approximately 86% seen once. The sequence was collected from a man older than 75 with active COVID-19. The material sequenced was peripheral blood.

This CDR3 is CASSLGHALPYEQYF. CDR3 DNA sequence: TGTGCCAGCAGCTTAGGACACGCCCTACCCTACGAGCAGTACTTC. The chain recombines TRBV7-2 with TRBJ2-7; D remains ambiguous. V lost 1 base, J lost 2 bases, and 12 bases lay in between. The length of the CDR3 is 15 residues. Germline CDR1 reads SGHTA; CDR2 reads FQGNSA. Together with reference TRBV7-2 and TRBJ2-7, the CDR3 gives the full variable domain: GAGVSQSPSNKVTEKGKDVELRCDPISGHTALYWYRQSLGQGLEFLIYFQGNSAPDKSGLPSDRFSAERTGGSVSTLTIQRTQQEDSAVYLCASSLGHALPYEQYFGPGTRLTVT.